This is a list of T cell receptor beta chains from one sample in a study of T cell changes during pregnancy in multiple sclerosis. Some clones are missing from TCRdb's copy, which holds only in-frame ones; the method was immunoSEQ multiplex PCR. The sample includes tens of thousands of clones, approximately 90% of them seen just once. The specimen comprised CD4+ T cells from peripheral blood mononuclear cells, sampled in the second trimester of pregnancy. The receptors stem from a female donor with multiple sclerosis, enrolled in a pregnancy study. Both conserved end residues are trimmed from each CDR3. The D gene is left open where the match is weak. Rows may omit the clone size; those that give it use once, few, many or a size class.

v_call: TRBV29-1; clone_size: NA; d_call: TRBD2; j_call: TRBJ2-3; cdr3_aa: SVEGLAGYTSTDTQY
v_call: TRBV18; clone_size: once; d_call: NA; j_call: TRBJ2-2; cdr3_aa: ASSPEGQSIGGELF
v_call: TRBV6-5; clone_size: once; d_call: TRBD1; j_call: TRBJ1-1; cdr3_aa: ASSPPRGRDTEAF
v_call: TRBV9; clone_size: NA; d_call: NA; j_call: TRBJ2-7; cdr3_aa: ASSGAVTYEQY
v_call: TRBV25-1; clone_size: NA; d_call: TRBD1; j_call: TRBJ1-1; cdr3_aa: ASSEDRGWVNTEAF
v_call: TRBV27; clone_size: NA; d_call: NA; j_call: TRBJ1-5; cdr3_aa: ASRPLWGPNQPQH
v_call: TRBV7-2; clone_size: NA; d_call: TRBD1; j_call: TRBJ1-4; cdr3_aa: ASSHTGGDEKLF
v_call: TRBV18; clone_size: NA; d_call: TRBD2; j_call: TRBJ2-2; cdr3_aa: ASSPPAAGGPHGELF
v_call: TRBV2; clone_size: NA; d_call: NA; j_call: TRBJ2-4; cdr3_aa: ASSPSSENIQY
v_call: TRBV6-1; clone_size: NA; d_call: TRBD1; j_call: TRBJ2-5; cdr3_aa: ATLSGQGADETQY
v_call: TRBV4-2; clone_size: once; d_call: TRBD1; j_call: TRBJ1-1; cdr3_aa: ASSHSTGDQAAF
v_call: TRBV28; clone_size: NA; d_call: NA; j_call: TRBJ2-6; cdr3_aa: ASSSKGLRAGANVLT